The clone carrying this T cell receptor (beta chain) has more than one count but fewer than ten. Peripheral blood samples and lesional scalp punch biopsies were obtained from alopecia areata patients. This sample was included in a study of CD8+ T cells in alopecia areata. CDR3 length: 11 residues. Trimming took off 1 base at V and 4 bases at J, with 4 bases between the two ends. Germline CDR1 and CDR2: GTSNPN and SVGIG (reference sequence). cDNA serving as the sequencing template came from extracted, reverse transcribed RNA. The table came from immunoSEQ multiplex PCR; TCRdb's copy has only in-frame clones and leaves some out. The table records 110,000 to 150,000 clones, under 60% of them present only once.

The chain combines TRBV30 with TRBJ2-5, with D unclear. This clonotype was obtained from a human donor with alopecia areata. Specimen: CD4+ T cells sorted from blood, collected at week 0. This CDR3 is CAWSGTETQYF. The CDR3, as DNA: TGTGCCTGGAGTGGAACAGAGACCCAGTACTTC.